Below, 3 T cell receptor beta chains from the same sample are listed, as sequenced in a study of CD8+ T cells in alopecia areata. RNA was extracted and reverse transcribed into cDNA as the sequencing template. Using immunoSEQ multiplex PCR, the repertoire was profiled, and TCRdb retains in-frame clones only, with some absent. Altogether 120,000 or so clones are present, roughly 58% being singletons, with the ten largest covering about 4.9%. The sample consisted of CD4+ T cells sorted from blood, taken at week 0. The receptors come from a human donor with alopecia areata.

V gene TRBV7-9 combines with J gene TRBJ2-2; D uncertain. Germline-derived CDR1 and CDR2 are SEHNR and FQNEAQ (reference sequence). The CDR3 has 14 amino acids. V was pared by 2 bases and J by 1 base, with 5 bases between. The CDR3 nucleotides are TGTGCCAGCAGCTTACGACAGAACACCGGGGAGCTGTTTTTT. This translates into CASSLRQNTGELFF.

The chain combines TRBV5-1 with TRBJ1-2; D remains unclear. This CDR3 spans 14 amino acids. V was shortened by 0 bases and J by 2 bases, with 8 bases between the two germline ends. The V gene's germline CDR1 is SGHRS and CDR2 YFSETQ. The DNA of the CDR3 is TGCGCCAGCAGCTTGGAGTCGGAGAACTATGGCTACACCTTC. This codes for CASSLESENYGYTF.

This clone has only a few counts. This chain links TRBV19 with TRBJ1-5; 7 nucleotides align to TRBD1. CDR1 is LNHDA, CDR2 SQIVND, per germline (reference sequence). J gave up 3 bases and V 4 bases, and 3 bases lay outside the gene matches. There are 14 residues in the CDR3. The CDR3 protein is CASSTTGSNQPQHF. The CDR3 DNA reads as TGTGCCAGTAGTACGACAGGGTCCAATCAGCCCCAGCATTTT.